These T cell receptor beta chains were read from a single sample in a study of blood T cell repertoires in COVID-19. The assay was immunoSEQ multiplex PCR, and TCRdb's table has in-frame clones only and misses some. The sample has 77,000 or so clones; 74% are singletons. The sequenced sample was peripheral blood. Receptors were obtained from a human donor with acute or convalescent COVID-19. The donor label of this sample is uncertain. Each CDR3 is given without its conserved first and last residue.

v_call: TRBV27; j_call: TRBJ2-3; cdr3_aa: ASSYLAVRTDTQY
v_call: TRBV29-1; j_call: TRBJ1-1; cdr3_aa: SGRQGGWLTEAF
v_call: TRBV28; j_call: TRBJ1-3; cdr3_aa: ASSFARSGNTIY
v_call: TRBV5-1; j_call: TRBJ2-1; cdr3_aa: ASSLSRGGDEQF
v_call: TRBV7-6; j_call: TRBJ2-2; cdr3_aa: ASSFLTSGGTGELF
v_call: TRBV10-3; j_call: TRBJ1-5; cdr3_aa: AISADRGDNQPQH
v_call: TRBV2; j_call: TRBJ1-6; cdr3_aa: ASSGDRGNSPLH
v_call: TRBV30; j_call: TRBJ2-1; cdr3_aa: AWSVSATHNEQF
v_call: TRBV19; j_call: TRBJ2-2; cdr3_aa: ASSRASTNTGELF
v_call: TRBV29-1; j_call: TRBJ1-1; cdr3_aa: SVQQGANTEAF